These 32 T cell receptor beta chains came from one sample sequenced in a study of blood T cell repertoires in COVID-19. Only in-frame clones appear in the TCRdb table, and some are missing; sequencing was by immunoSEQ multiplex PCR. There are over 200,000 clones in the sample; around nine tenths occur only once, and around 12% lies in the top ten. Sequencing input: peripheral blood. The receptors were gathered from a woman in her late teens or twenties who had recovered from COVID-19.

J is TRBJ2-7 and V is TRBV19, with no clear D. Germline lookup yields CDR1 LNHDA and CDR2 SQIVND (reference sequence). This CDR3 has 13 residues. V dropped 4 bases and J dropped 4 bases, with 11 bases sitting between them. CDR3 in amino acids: CASSTVRNYEQYF. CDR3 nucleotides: TGTGCCAGTAGTACCGTCAGAAATTACGAGCAGTACTTC. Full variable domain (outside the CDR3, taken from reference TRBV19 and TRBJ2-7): DGGITQSPKYLFRKEGQNVTLSCEQNLNHDAMYWYRQDPGQGLRLIYYSQIVNDFQKGDIAEGYSVSREKKESFPLTVTSAQKNPTAFYLCASSTVRNYEQYFGPGTRLTVT.

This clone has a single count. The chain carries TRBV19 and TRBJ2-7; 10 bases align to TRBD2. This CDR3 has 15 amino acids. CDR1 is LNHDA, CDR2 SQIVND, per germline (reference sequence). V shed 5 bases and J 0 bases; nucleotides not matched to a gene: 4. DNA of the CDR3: TGTGCCAGTAGTCCCGCTAGCGGGAGCTCCTACGAGCAGTACTTC. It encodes CASSPASGSSYEQYF.

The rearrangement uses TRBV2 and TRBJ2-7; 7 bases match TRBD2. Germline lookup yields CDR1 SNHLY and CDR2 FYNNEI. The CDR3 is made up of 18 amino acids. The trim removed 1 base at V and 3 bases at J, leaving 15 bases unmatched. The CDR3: CASSEVMLAEQVDYEQYF. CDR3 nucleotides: TGTGCCAGCAGTGAAGTGATGCTAGCGGAGCAGGTGGACTACGAGCAGTACTTC.

The chain's CDR3 is CASSLAWTSGTAVEQYF. The DNA for the CDR3 is TGTGCCAGCAGCTTAGCTTGGACTAGCGGGACCGCGGTCGAGCAGTACTTC. V usage is TRBV11-2 and J usage is TRBJ2-7; 12 bases line up with TRBD2. The CDR3 is made up of 17 amino acids. V lost 1 base, J lost 6 bases, and 10 bases stayed unmatched. From germline, CDR1 is SGHAT and CDR2 FQNNGV.

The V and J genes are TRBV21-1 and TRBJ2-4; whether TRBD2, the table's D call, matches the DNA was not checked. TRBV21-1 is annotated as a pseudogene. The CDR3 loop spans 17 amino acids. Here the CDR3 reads CASPGTSAILAKNIQYF. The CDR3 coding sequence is TGTGCCAGCCCAGGGACTAGCGCAATCCTAGCCAAAAACATTCAGTACTTC.

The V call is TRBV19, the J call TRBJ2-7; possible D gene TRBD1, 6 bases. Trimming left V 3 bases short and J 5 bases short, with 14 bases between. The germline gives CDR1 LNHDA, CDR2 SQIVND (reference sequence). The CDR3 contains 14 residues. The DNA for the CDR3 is TGTGCCAGTAGTATCCGGGACAAACTCCACGAGCAGTACTTC. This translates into CASSIRDKLHEQYF.

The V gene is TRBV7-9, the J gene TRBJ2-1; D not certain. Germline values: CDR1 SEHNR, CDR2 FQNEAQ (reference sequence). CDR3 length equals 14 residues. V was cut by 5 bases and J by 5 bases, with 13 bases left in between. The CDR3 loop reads CASSKGGQHNEQFF. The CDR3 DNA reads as TGTGCCAGCAGCAAAGGCGGCCAGCACAATGAGCAGTTCTTC.

This CDR3 reads CSASESGTDNEKLFF. CDR3 DNA sequence: TGCAGTGCTAGTGAATCCGGGACAGATAATGAAAAACTGTTTTTT. The chain employs TRBV20-1 and TRBJ1-4; 7 positions agree with TRBD1. Germline-derived CDR1 and CDR2 are DFQATT and SNEGSKA (reference sequence). The J segment lost 4 bases and the V segment lost 3 bases, leaving 8 bases of the junction unmatched. This CDR3 has 15 residues.

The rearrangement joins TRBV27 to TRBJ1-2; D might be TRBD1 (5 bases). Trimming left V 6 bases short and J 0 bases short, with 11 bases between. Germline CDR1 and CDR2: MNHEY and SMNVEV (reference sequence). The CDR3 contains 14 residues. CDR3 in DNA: TGTGCCAGCAGACATGACAGCTCTAACTATGGCTACACCTTC. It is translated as CASRHDSSNYGYTF.

In DNA, the CDR3 is TGCAGCGTTGAAGCGGGACTAGCGGGAGGGTGGGAGACCCAGTACTTC. This gives the protein CSVEAGLAGGWETQYF. The chain couples TRBV29-1 to TRBJ2-5; 16 nucleotides agree with TRBD2. Trimming removed 1 base from V and 5 bases from J; junction bases left unmatched: 4. The germline V gene encodes CDR1 SQVTM and CDR2 ANQGSEA. This CDR3 comprises 16 residues.

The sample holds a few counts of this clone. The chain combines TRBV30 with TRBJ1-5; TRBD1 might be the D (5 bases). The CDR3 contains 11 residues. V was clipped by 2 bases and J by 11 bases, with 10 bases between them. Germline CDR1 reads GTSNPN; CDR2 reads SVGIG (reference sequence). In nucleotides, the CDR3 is TGTGCCTGGAGTAAGGGGCTTACCCAGCATTTT. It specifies CAWSKGLTQHF.

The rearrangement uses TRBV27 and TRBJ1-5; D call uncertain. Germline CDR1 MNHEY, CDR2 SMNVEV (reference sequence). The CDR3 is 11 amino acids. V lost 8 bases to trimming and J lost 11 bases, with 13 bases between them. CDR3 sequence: CASGAGGSQHF. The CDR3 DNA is TGTGCCAGCGGCGCGGGTGGGTCCCAGCATTTT.

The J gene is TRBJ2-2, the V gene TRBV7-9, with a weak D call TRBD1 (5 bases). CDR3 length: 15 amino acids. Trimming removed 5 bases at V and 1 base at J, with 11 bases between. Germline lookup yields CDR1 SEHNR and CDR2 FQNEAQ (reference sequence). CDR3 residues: CASSARTQNTGELFF. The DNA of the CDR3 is TGTGCCAGCAGCGCCCGGACACAGAACACCGGGGAGCTGTTTTTT.

CDR3 DNA: TGTGCCACCAGCGGAAGACAGGGGAGAAACACCATATATTTT. It encodes CATSGRQGRNTIYF. The genes are TRBV15 and TRBJ1-3, with 8 bases that match TRBD1. The CDR3 extends over 14 amino acids. Losses at the gene ends were 5 bases for V and 5 bases for J; bases not matched to a gene: 5. Germline CDR1 LNHNV, CDR2 YYDKDF (reference sequence).

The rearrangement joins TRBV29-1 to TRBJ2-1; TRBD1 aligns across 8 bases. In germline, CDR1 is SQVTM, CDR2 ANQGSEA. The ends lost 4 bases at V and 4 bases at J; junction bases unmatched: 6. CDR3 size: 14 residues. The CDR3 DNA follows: TGCAGCGTTGCAGGGGGCGTAATGTACAATGAGCAGTTCTTC. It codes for CSVAGGVMYNEQFF.

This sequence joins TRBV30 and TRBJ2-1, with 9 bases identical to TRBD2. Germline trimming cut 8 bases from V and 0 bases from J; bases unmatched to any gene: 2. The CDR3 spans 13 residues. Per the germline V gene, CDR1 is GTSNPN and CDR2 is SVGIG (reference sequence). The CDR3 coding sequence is TGTGCCCTAGCGGGACACTCCTACAATGAGCAGTTCTTC. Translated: CALAGHSYNEQFF.

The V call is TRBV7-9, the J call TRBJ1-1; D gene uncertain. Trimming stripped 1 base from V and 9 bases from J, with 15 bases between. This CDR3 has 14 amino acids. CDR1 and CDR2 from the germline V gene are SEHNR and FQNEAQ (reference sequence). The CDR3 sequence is CASSLGEAGVQAFF. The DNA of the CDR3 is TGTGCCAGCAGCTTAGGTGAAGCCGGGGTCCAAGCTTTCTTT.

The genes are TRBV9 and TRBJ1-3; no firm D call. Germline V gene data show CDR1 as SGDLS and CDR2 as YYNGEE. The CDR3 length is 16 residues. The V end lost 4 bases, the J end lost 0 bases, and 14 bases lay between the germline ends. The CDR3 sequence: CASSSSDGSSGNTIYF. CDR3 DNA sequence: TGTGCCAGCAGCTCCTCTGACGGGAGCTCTGGAAACACCATATATTTT.

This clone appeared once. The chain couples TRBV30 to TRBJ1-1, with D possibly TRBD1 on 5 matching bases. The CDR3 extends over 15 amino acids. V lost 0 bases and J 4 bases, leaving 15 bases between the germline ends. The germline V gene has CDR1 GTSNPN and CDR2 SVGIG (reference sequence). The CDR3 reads CAWSVLSGMSTEAFF. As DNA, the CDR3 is TGTGCCTGGAGTGTACTTTCAGGGATGAGCACTGAAGCTTTCTTT.

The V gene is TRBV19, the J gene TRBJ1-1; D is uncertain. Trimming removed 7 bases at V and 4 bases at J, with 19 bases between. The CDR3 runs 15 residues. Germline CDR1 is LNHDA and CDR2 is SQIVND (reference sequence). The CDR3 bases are TGTGCCAGTATCCCCGAGTTCGCGGGGAGCACTGAAGCTTTCTTT. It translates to CASIPEFAGSTEAFF.

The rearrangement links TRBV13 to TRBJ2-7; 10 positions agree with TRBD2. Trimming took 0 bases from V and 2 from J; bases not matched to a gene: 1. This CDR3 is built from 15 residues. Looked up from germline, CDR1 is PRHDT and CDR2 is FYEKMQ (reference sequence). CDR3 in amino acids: CASSLGSGRAYEQYF. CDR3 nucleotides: TGTGCCAGCAGCTTAGGAAGCGGGAGGGCCTACGAGCAGTACTTC.

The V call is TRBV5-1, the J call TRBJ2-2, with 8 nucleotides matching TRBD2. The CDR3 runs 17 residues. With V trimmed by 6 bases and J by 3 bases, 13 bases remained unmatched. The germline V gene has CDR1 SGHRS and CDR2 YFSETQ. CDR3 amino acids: CASTGASGSIDTGELFF. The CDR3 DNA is TGCGCCAGCACGGGGGCCAGCGGGAGTATCGACACCGGGGAGCTGTTTTTT.

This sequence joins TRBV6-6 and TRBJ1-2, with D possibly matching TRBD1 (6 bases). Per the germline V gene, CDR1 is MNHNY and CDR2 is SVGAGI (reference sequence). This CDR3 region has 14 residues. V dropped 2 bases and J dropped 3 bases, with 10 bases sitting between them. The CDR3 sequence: CASSYPGQDYGYTF. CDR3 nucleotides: TGTGCCAGCAGTTACCCGGGACAAGACTATGGCTACACCTTC.

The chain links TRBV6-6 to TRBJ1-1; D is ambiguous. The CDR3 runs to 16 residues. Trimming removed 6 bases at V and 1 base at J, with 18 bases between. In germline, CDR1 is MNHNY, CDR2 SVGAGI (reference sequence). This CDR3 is CASRARVGGSNTEAFF. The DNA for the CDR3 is TGTGCCAGCAGGGCAAGGGTGGGAGGGTCGAACACTGAAGCTTTCTTT.

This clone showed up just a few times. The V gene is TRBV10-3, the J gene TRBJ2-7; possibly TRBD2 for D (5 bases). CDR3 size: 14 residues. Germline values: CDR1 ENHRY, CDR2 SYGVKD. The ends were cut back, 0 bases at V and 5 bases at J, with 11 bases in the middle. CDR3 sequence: CAISESGVRHEQYF. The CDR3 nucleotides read TGTGCCATCAGTGAGTCGGGAGTAAGACACGAGCAGTACTTC.

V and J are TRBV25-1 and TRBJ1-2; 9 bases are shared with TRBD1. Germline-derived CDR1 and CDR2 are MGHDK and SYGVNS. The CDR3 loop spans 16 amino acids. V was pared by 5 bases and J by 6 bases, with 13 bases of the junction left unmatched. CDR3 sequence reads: CASSFRGQGVSHGYTF. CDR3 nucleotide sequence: TGTGCCAGCAGTTTCAGGGGACAGGGCGTTTCTCATGGCTACACCTTC.

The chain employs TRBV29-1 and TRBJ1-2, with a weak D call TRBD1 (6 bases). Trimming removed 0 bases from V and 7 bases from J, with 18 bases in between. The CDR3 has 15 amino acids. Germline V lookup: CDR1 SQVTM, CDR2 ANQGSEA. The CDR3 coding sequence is TGCAGCGTTGAAGATGGGACAACCCTCTCGCTTGGCTACACCTTC. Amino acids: CSVEDGTTLSLGYTF.

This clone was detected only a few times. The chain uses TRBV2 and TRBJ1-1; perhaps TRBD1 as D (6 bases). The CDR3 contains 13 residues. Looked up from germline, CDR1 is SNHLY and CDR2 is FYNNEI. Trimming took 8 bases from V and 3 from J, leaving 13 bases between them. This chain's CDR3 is CASRRTADTEAFF. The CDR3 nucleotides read TGTGCCAGCCGAAGGACAGCTGACACTGAAGCTTTCTTT. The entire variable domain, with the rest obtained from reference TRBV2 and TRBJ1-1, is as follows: EPEVTQTPSHQVTQMGQEVILRCVPISNHLYFYWYRQILGQKVEFLVSFYNNEISEKSEIFDDQFSVERPDGSNFTLKIRSTKLEDSAMYFCASRRTADTEAFFGQGTRLTVV.

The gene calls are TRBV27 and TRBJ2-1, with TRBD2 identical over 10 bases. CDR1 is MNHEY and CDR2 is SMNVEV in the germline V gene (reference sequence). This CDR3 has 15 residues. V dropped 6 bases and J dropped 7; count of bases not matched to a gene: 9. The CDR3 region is CASRTSGEGWNEQFF. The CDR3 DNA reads TGTGCCAGCAGAACTAGCGGGGAAGGTTGGAATGAGCAGTTCTTC.

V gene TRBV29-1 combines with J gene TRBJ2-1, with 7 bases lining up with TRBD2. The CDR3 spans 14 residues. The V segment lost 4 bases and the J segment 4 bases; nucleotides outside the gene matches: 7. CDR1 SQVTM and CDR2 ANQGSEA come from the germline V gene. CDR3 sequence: CSVVPLAVYNEQFF. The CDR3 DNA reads TGCAGCGTTGTCCCCCTAGCGGTATACAATGAGCAGTTCTTC.

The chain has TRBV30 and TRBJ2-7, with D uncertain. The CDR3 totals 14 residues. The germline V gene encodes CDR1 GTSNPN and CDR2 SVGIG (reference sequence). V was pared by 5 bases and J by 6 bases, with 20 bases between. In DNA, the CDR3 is TGTGCCTGGGAGGAATGGGCAACGATTAGCGAGCAGTACTTC. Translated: CAWEEWATISEQYF. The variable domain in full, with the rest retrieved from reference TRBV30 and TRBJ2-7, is SQTIHQWPATLVQPVGSPLSLECTVEGTSNPNLYWYRQAAGRGLQLLFYSVGIGQISSEVPQNLSASRPQDRQFILSSKKLLLSDSGFYLCAWEEWATISEQYFGPGTRLTVT.

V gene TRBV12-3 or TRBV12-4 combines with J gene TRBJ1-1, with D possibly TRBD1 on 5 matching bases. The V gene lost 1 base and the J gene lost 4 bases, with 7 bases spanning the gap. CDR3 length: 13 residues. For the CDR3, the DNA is TGTGCCAGCAGTTTAGGCCAGGGCACTGAAGCTTTCTTT. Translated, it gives CASSLGQGTEAFF.